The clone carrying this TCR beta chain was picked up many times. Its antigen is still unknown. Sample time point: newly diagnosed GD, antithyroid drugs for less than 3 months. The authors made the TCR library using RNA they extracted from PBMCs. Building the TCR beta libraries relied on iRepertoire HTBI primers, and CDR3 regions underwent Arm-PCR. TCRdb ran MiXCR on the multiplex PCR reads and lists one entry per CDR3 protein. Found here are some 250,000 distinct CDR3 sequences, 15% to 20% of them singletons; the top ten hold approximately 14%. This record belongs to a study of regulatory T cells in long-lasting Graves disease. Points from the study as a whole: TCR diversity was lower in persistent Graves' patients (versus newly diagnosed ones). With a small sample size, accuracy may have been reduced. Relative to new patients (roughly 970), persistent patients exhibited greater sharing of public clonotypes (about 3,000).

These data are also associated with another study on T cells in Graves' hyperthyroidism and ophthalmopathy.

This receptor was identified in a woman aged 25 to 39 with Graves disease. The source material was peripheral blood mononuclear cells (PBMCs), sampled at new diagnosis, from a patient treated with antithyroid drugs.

The CDR3 protein is CASSLAGALQPQHF. The CDR3 DNA sequence: TGTGCCAGCAGCTTAGCGGGGGCGCTTCAGCCCCAGCATTTT. The V call is TRBV7-9, the J call TRBJ1-5; D is perhaps TRBD1 (6 bases). Germline assignment: CDR1 SEHNR and CDR2 FQNEAQ (reference sequence). CDR3 length equals 14 residues. The V end was cut by 0 bases, the J end by 6 bases, with 9 bases between.